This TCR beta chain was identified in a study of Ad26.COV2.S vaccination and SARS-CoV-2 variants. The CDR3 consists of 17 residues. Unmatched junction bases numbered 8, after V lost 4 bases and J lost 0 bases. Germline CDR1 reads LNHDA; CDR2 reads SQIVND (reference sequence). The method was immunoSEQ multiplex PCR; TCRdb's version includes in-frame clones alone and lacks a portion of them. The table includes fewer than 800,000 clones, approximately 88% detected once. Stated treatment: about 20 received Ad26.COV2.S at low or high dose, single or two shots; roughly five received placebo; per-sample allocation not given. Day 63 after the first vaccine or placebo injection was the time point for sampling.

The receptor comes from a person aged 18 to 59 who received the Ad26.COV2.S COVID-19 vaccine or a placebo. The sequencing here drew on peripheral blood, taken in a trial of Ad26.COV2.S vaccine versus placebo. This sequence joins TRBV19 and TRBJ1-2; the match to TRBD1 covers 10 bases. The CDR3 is CASSTTGGETSNYGYTF. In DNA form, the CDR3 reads TGTGCCAGTAGTACGACAGGGGGCGAGACCTCTAACTATGGCTACACCTTC.